This T cell receptor (beta chain) was observed in a study of T cell responses to AZD1222 COVID-19 vaccine. The germline gives CDR1 MNHEY, CDR2 SMNVEV (reference sequence). There are 14 residues in the CDR3. The V and J ends lost 7 bases and 7 bases respectively, with 16 bases between them. Clones were read by immunoSEQ multiplex PCR, and TCRdb kept only the in-frame ones, dropping some. The sample includes 110,000 to 150,000 clones, approximately 83% of them seen just once. Source: peripheral blood, taken on day 0 of AZD1222 vaccination. The chain links TRBV27 to TRBJ1-4; D is perhaps TRBD1 (6 bases). The receptor comes from an adult in good health. CDR3 in DNA: TGTGCCAGCACCATGACAGGCGGGGCTGAAAAACTGTTTTTT. Its protein product is CASTMTGGAEKLFF.